The 4 T cell receptor beta chains given below trace back to one sample, sequenced in a study of OX40 agonist ivuxolimab in advanced cancers. TCRdb's table, derived via immunoSEQ multiplex PCR, lists solely in-frame clones and lacks some. The table records 60,000 to 75,000 clones, about 89% of them present only once. Sequenced material: CD4+ or CD8+ T cells sorted from blood, taken in a trial of the OX40 agonist ivuxolimab. The receptor source for this set is an adult with an advanced solid tumor such as melanoma, head and neck, liver or kidney cancer.

The chain couples TRBV5-6 to TRBJ2-7; TRBD2 is a possible D gene (6 bases). This CDR3 is built from 15 residues. Trimming pared 0 bases from V and 0 bases from J, leaving 10 bases between. Germline V gene sequence: CDR1 SGHDT, CDR2 YYEEEE. The CDR3 loop reads CASSLAPAGSYEQYF. The CDR3 bases are TGTGCCAGCAGCTTGGCCCCAGCGGGCTCCTACGAGCAGTACTTC.

The chain links TRBV4-3 to TRBJ1-1; D gene unclear. Germline V gene sequence: CDR1 LGHNA, CDR2 YSLEER. The V and J ends lost 0 bases and 6 bases respectively, with 11 bases between them. CDR3 length equals 14 residues. CDR3 residues: CASSQDSATPEAFF. In DNA form, the CDR3 reads TGCGCCAGCAGCCAAGACTCAGCAACCCCTGAAGCTTTCTTT.

This chain links TRBV6-5 with TRBJ1-1; D remains unclear. V was cut by 2 bases and J by 5 bases, with 12 bases left in between. Germline lookup yields CDR1 MNHEY and CDR2 SVGAGI. CDR3 length: 14 residues. The CDR3 DNA reads TGTGCCAGCAGTTACAGTAGTGTTAGGACTGAAGCTTTCTTT. Amino acid sequence: CASSYSSVRTEAFF.

The chain carries TRBV28 and TRBJ2-3, with 9 bases identical to TRBD1. CDR1 is MDHEN and CDR2 is SYDVKM in the germline V gene. CDR3 length equals 13 residues. With V trimmed by 6 bases and J by 6 bases, 4 bases remained unmatched. This CDR3 is CASRVGQGDTQYF. In DNA form, the CDR3 reads TGTGCCAGCAGGGTGGGACAGGGCGATACGCAGTATTTT.